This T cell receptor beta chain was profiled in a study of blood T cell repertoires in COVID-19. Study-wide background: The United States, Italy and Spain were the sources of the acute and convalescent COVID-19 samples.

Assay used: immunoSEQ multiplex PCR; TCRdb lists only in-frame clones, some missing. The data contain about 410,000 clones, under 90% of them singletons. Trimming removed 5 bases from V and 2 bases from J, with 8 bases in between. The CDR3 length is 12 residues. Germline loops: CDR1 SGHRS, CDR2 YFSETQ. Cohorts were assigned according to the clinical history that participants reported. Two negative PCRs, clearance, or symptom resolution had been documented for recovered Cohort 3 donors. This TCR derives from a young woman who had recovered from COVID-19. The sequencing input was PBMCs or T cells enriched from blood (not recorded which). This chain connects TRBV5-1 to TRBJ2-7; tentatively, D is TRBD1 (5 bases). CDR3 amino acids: CASRMTAYEQYF. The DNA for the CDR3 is TGCGCCAGCAGGATGACAGCCTACGAGCAGTACTTC. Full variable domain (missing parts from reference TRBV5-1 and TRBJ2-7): KAGVTQTPRYLIKTRGQQVTLSCSPISGHRSVSWYQQTPGQGLQFLFEYFSETQRNKGNFPGRFSGRQFSNSRSEMNVSTLELGDSALYLCASRMTAYEQYFGPGTRLTVT.